One TCR beta chain is described in this entry. The sample is drawn from a study of blood T cell repertoires in COVID-19. This CDR3 comprises 17 residues. Germline V gene data show CDR1 as MGHRA and CDR2 as YSYEKL. V was clipped by 0 bases and J by 7 bases, with 19 bases between them. Self-reported history from a screening survey and questionnaire set each donor's cohort. Two negative PCRs, clearance, or symptom resolution characterized the recovered Cohort 3 donors. As processed by the authors: Quantification of nucleated cells was approximated via reference gene primer amplification. Profiled with immunoSEQ multiplex PCR; TCRdb holds only in-frame clones, not every one. V and J calls and clone size are copied from that table; D and trimming were computed from the DNA. The table shows 270,000 or so clones, with about 89% occurring only once.

Sequences were obtained from PBMCs or T cells enriched from blood (not recorded which). The chain is built from TRBV4-1 and TRBJ1-5; a possible D gene is TRBD1 (6 bases). The clonotype comes from a woman in her late teens or twenties who had recovered from COVID-19. CDR3 amino acids: CASSQEQGRGTGQPQHF. In DNA form, the CDR3 reads TGCGCCAGCAGCCAAGAACAGGGAAGGGGTACCGGCCAGCCCCAGCATTTT.